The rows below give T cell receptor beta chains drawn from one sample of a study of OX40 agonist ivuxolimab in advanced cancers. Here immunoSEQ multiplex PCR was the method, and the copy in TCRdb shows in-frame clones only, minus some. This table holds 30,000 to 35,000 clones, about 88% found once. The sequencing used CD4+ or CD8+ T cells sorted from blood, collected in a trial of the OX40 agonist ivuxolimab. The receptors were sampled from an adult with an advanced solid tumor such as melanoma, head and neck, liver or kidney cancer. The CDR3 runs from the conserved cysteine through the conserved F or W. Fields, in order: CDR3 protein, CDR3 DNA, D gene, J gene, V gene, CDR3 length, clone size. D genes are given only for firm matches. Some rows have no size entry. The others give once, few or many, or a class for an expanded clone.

CDR3 protein: CASSLSGDTEAFF
CDR3 DNA: TGTGCCAGCAGCTTGTCAGGGGACACTGAAGCTTTCTTT
D gene: NA
J gene: TRBJ1-1
V gene: TRBV7-6
CDR3 length: 13
clone size: NA

CDR3 protein: CASSRTGAYNEQFF
CDR3 DNA: TGTGCCAGTAGTAGGACAGGGGCCTACAATGAGCAGTTCTTC
D gene: TRBD1
J gene: TRBJ2-1
V gene: TRBV19
CDR3 length: 14
clone size: NA

CDR3 protein: CAWSVLLMEAFF
CDR3 DNA: TGTGCCTGGAGTGTACTTCTTATGGAAGCTTTCTTT
D gene: NA
J gene: TRBJ1-1
V gene: TRBV30
CDR3 length: 12
clone size: NA

CDR3 protein: CASSDVAWTAAQYF
CDR3 DNA: TGTGCCAGCAGTGACGTGGCGTGGACCGCTGCGCAGTACTTC
D gene: NA
J gene: TRBJ2-7
V gene: TRBV6-1
CDR3 length: 14
clone size: NA

CDR3 protein: CASSLGLAGGETQYF
CDR3 DNA: TGTGCCAGCAGCTTAGGGTTAGCGGGAGGGGAGACCCAGTACTTC
D gene: TRBD2
J gene: TRBJ2-5
V gene: TRBV7-2
CDR3 length: 15
clone size: NA

CDR3 protein: CASSFRLGQGYEQYF
CDR3 DNA: TGTGCCAGCAGCTTCCGCTTGGGACAGGGCTACGAGCAGTACTTC
D gene: TRBD1
J gene: TRBJ2-7
V gene: TRBV7-9
CDR3 length: 15
clone size: NA

CDR3 protein: CASSQDGNIQYF
CDR3 DNA: TGTGCCAGCAGCCAAGATGGCAACATTCAGTACTTC
D gene: NA
J gene: TRBJ2-4
V gene: TRBV4-2
CDR3 length: 12
clone size: NA

CDR3 protein: CASSLAGLPSYNEQFF
CDR3 DNA: TGTGCCAGCAGCTTAGCGGGACTCCCTTCTTACAATGAGCAGTTCTTC
D gene: NA
J gene: TRBJ2-1
V gene: TRBV7-2
CDR3 length: 16
clone size: NA

CDR3 protein: CSVETGDRETQYF
CDR3 DNA: TGCAGCGTTGAGACAGGGGACCGAGAGACCCAGTACTTC
D gene: TRBD1
J gene: TRBJ2-5
V gene: TRBV29-1
CDR3 length: 13
clone size: NA

CDR3 protein: CSVELGLAGGSYEQYF
CDR3 DNA: TGCAGCGTTGAGCTCGGTCTAGCGGGAGGGTCCTACGAGCAGTACTTC
D gene: TRBD2
J gene: TRBJ2-7
V gene: TRBV29-1
CDR3 length: 16
clone size: NA

CDR3 protein: CASSQTGTSEFF
CDR3 DNA: TGTGCCAGCAGCCAAACCGGGACCTCCGAGTTCTTC
D gene: NA
J gene: TRBJ2-1
V gene: TRBV14
CDR3 length: 12
clone size: NA

CDR3 protein: CASSRGPFQTDTQYF
CDR3 DNA: TGTGCCAGCAGCCGGGGGCCCTTCCAAACAGATACGCAGTATTTT
D gene: NA
J gene: TRBJ2-3
V gene: TRBV6-5
CDR3 length: 15
clone size: NA

CDR3 protein: CASSPDRALNEQYF
CDR3 DNA: TGTGCCAGCAGCCCCGACAGGGCCCTCAACGAGCAGTACTTC
D gene: TRBD1
J gene: TRBJ2-7
V gene: TRBV28
CDR3 length: 14
clone size: NA

CDR3 protein: CASSFRGYTEAFF
CDR3 DNA: TGTGCCAGCAGTTTCCGCGGTTACACTGAAGCTTTCTTT
D gene: NA
J gene: TRBJ1-1
V gene: TRBV28
CDR3 length: 13
clone size: NA

CDR3 protein: CASSSLLLAGVGEQYF
CDR3 DNA: TGTGCCAGCAGTTCCCTGTTACTAGCGGGAGTAGGTGAGCAGTACTTC
D gene: TRBD2
J gene: TRBJ2-7
V gene: TRBV27
CDR3 length: 16
clone size: NA

CDR3 protein: CASDRQGWYEQYF
CDR3 DNA: TGTGCCAGCGACCGACAGGGTTGGTACGAGCAGTACTTC
D gene: TRBD1
J gene: TRBJ2-7
V gene: TRBV2
CDR3 length: 13
clone size: few

CDR3 protein: CASRYKGVAPYNEQFF
CDR3 DNA: TGTGCCAGCAGATATAAGGGAGTGGCCCCGTACAATGAGCAGTTCTTC
D gene: NA
J gene: TRBJ2-1
V gene: TRBV27
CDR3 length: 16
clone size: NA

CDR3 protein: CASSKDRLGGYTF
CDR3 DNA: TGTGCCAGTAGTAAGGACAGGTTGGGCGGCTACACCTTC
D gene: TRBD1
J gene: TRBJ1-2
V gene: TRBV19
CDR3 length: 13
clone size: once

CDR3 protein: CASSFGQRPMGTDTQYF
CDR3 DNA: TGTGCCAGCAGCTTTGGTCAGCGGCCTATGGGCACAGATACGCAGTATTTT
D gene: NA
J gene: TRBJ2-3
V gene: TRBV5-4
CDR3 length: 17
clone size: NA

CDR3 protein: CASSHGTGDSYEQYF
CDR3 DNA: TGTGCCAGCAGCCACGGGACAGGAGACTCTTACGAGCAGTACTTC
D gene: TRBD1
J gene: TRBJ2-7
V gene: TRBV5-4
CDR3 length: 15
clone size: NA

CDR3 protein: CATRQGPTNEQFF
CDR3 DNA: TGTGCCACCCGACAGGGCCCCACCAATGAGCAGTTCTTC
D gene: TRBD1
J gene: TRBJ2-1
V gene: TRBV4-2
CDR3 length: 13
clone size: NA

CDR3 protein: CASSYGIAGETQYF
CDR3 DNA: TGTGCCAGCAGTTACGGAATAGCGGGAGAGACCCAGTACTTC
D gene: TRBD2
J gene: TRBJ2-5
V gene: TRBV6-5
CDR3 length: 14
clone size: NA

CDR3 protein: CASSSDLLGDEQFF
CDR3 DNA: TGTGCCAGCAGTTCGGACTTACTCGGGGATGAGCAGTTCTTC
D gene: NA
J gene: TRBJ2-1
V gene: TRBV28
CDR3 length: 14
clone size: once

CDR3 protein: CASSRPGTDTQYF
CDR3 DNA: TGTGCCAGCAGCCGGCCCGGGACAGATACGCAGTATTTT
D gene: NA
J gene: TRBJ2-3
V gene: TRBV7-8
CDR3 length: 13
clone size: NA

CDR3 protein: CASSSGYNEQFF
CDR3 DNA: TGTGCCAGCAGCTCAGGTTACAATGAGCAGTTCTTC
D gene: NA
J gene: TRBJ2-1
V gene: TRBV7-8
CDR3 length: 12
clone size: NA

CDR3 protein: CASSPPGRRNTEAFF
CDR3 DNA: TGTGCCAGCAGTCCACCCGGGAGGAGAAACACTGAAGCTTTCTTT
D gene: NA
J gene: TRBJ1-1
V gene: TRBV7-9
CDR3 length: 15
clone size: NA

CDR3 protein: CASSQGQMNTEAFF
CDR3 DNA: TGCGCCAGCAGCCAAGGGCAGATGAACACTGAAGCTTTCTTT
D gene: NA
J gene: TRBJ1-1
V gene: TRBV4-1
CDR3 length: 14
clone size: NA

CDR3 protein: CASSPQGRYEQYF
CDR3 DNA: TGTGCCAGCAGCCCCCAGGGGCGGTACGAGCAGTACTTC
D gene: NA
J gene: TRBJ2-7
V gene: TRBV9
CDR3 length: 13
clone size: NA

CDR3 protein: CASKVAMGWVAVNPQSEKLFF
CDR3 DNA: TGTGCCAGCAAGGTGGCGATGGGCTGGGTAGCGGTGAACCCGCAGTCTGAAAAACTGTTTTTT
D gene: NA
J gene: TRBJ1-4
V gene: TRBV2
CDR3 length: 21
clone size: NA

CDR3 protein: CASSTSLLSGNGNEQFF
CDR3 DNA: TGTGCCAGCAGCACATCCCTTCTTAGCGGGAATGGCAATGAGCAGTTCTTC
D gene: TRBD2
J gene: TRBJ2-1
V gene: TRBV9
CDR3 length: 17
clone size: NA

CDR3 protein: CASSFGGRDGYTF
CDR3 DNA: TGTGCCAGCAGTTTTGGGGGGAGGGATGGCTACACCTTC
D gene: NA
J gene: TRBJ1-2
V gene: TRBV27
CDR3 length: 13
clone size: few

CDR3 protein: CASSIRFSLAGGYNEQFF
CDR3 DNA: TGTGCCAGTAGTATACGGTTCTCGCTAGCGGGAGGCTACAATGAGCAGTTCTTC
D gene: TRBD2
J gene: TRBJ2-1
V gene: TRBV19
CDR3 length: 18
clone size: NA

CDR3 protein: CASSLLPGQYNEQFF
CDR3 DNA: TGTGCCAGCAGCTTACTCCCGGGACAGTACAATGAGCAGTTCTTC
D gene: TRBD1
J gene: TRBJ2-1
V gene: TRBV7-3
CDR3 length: 15
clone size: NA

CDR3 protein: CASSLAGGKYEQYF
CDR3 DNA: TGTGCCAGCAGTTTAGCGGGAGGAAAATACGAGCAGTACTTC
D gene: TRBD2
J gene: TRBJ2-7
V gene: TRBV27
CDR3 length: 14
clone size: NA

CDR3 protein: CASSLVGLAGVGERNEQFF
CDR3 DNA: TGTGCCAGCAGCTTAGTTGGACTAGCGGGAGTTGGAGAGAGGAATGAGCAGTTCTTC
D gene: TRBD2
J gene: TRBJ2-1
V gene: TRBV7-6
CDR3 length: 19
clone size: NA

CDR3 protein: CASSLGSAGTGELFF
CDR3 DNA: TGTGCCAGCAGCTTAGGAAGCGCTGGAACCGGGGAGCTGTTTTTT
D gene: NA
J gene: TRBJ2-2
V gene: TRBV7-2
CDR3 length: 15
clone size: NA

CDR3 protein: CASSKTREGYGYTF
CDR3 DNA: TGTGCCAGCAGTAAAACGAGGGAGGGCTATGGCTACACCTTC
D gene: NA
J gene: TRBJ1-2
V gene: TRBV27
CDR3 length: 14
clone size: few

CDR3 protein: CASSPEIPAGGPTDTQYF
CDR3 DNA: TGTGCCAGCAGCCCCGAAATCCCAGCGGGAGGGCCAACAGATACGCAGTATTTT
D gene: TRBD2
J gene: TRBJ2-3
V gene: TRBV7-9
CDR3 length: 18
clone size: NA

CDR3 protein: CASSFRGLAGVNEQFF
CDR3 DNA: TGTGCCAGCAGCTTTCGCGGACTAGCGGGAGTCAATGAGCAGTTCTTC
D gene: TRBD2
J gene: TRBJ2-1
V gene: TRBV11-2
CDR3 length: 16
clone size: NA

CDR3 protein: CASSLSGGYYNEQFF
CDR3 DNA: TGTGCCAGCAGCCTTTCGGGGGGATACTACAATGAGCAGTTCTTC
D gene: TRBD2
J gene: TRBJ2-1
V gene: TRBV14
CDR3 length: 15
clone size: NA

CDR3 protein: CASSPYSAGNPYEQYF
CDR3 DNA: TGCGCCAGCAGCCCATATTCAGCCGGGAACCCTTACGAGCAGTACTTC
D gene: NA
J gene: TRBJ2-7
V gene: TRBV4-3
CDR3 length: 16
clone size: NA

CDR3 protein: CASSPGTGNTIYF
CDR3 DNA: TGTGCCAGCAGTCCCGGGACAGGAAACACCATATATTTT
D gene: NA
J gene: TRBJ1-3
V gene: TRBV27
CDR3 length: 13
clone size: NA

CDR3 protein: CASSPGEFSNQPQHF
CDR3 DNA: TGCGCCAGCAGCCCAGGGGAGTTTAGCAATCAGCCCCAGCATTTT
D gene: NA
J gene: TRBJ1-5
V gene: TRBV5-1
CDR3 length: 15
clone size: NA

CDR3 protein: CASSSGGLSSGNTIYF
CDR3 DNA: TGCGCCAGCAGCTCGGGTGGCCTGAGCTCTGGAAACACCATATATTTT
D gene: NA
J gene: TRBJ1-3
V gene: TRBV5-1
CDR3 length: 16
clone size: NA

CDR3 protein: CASSSNEQFF
CDR3 DNA: TGTGCCAGCAGCTCCAATGAGCAGTTCTTC
D gene: NA
J gene: TRBJ2-1
V gene: TRBV7-9
CDR3 length: 10
clone size: NA

CDR3 protein: CASSLGPAGGANIAGNTIYF
CDR3 DNA: TGTGCCAGCAGCTTAGGGCCGGCAGGGGGCGCGAATATAGCTGGAAACACCATATATTTT
D gene: TRBD1
J gene: TRBJ1-3
V gene: TRBV11-3
CDR3 length: 20
clone size: NA

CDR3 protein: CASRPSRELEQFF
CDR3 DNA: TGTGCCAGCAGACCGTCGCGGGAGCTCGAGCAGTTCTTC
D gene: TRBD2
J gene: TRBJ2-1
V gene: TRBV27
CDR3 length: 13
clone size: NA

CDR3 protein: CASSAPTAGHNAGGANVLTF
CDR3 DNA: TGTGCCAGCAGCGCCCCAACTGCGGGACACAATGCGGGAGGGGCCAACGTCCTGACTTTC
D gene: NA
J gene: TRBJ2-6
V gene: TRBV9
CDR3 length: 20
clone size: NA

CDR3 protein: CASSRQGKETQYF
CDR3 DNA: TGTGCCAGCAGCCGACAGGGGAAAGAGACCCAGTACTTC
D gene: TRBD1
J gene: TRBJ2-5
V gene: TRBV5-4
CDR3 length: 13
clone size: once

CDR3 protein: CASRTLDGGGYEQYF
CDR3 DNA: TGTGCCAGCAGAACCTTGGACGGAGGGGGCTACGAGCAGTACTTC
D gene: NA
J gene: TRBJ2-7
V gene: TRBV27
CDR3 length: 15
clone size: NA

CDR3 protein: CASSLEISYEQYF
CDR3 DNA: TGTGCCAGCAGCTTAGAAATCTCCTACGAGCAGTACTTC
D gene: NA
J gene: TRBJ2-7
V gene: TRBV11-2
CDR3 length: 13
clone size: NA

CDR3 protein: CASSVGRDSSYEQYF
CDR3 DNA: TGTGCCAGCAGCGTAGGTCGGGACAGCTCCTACGAGCAGTACTTC
D gene: TRBD1
J gene: TRBJ2-7
V gene: TRBV9
CDR3 length: 15
clone size: NA

CDR3 protein: CASSLAGDEFYEQYF
CDR3 DNA: TGTGCCAGCAGCCTAGCGGGAGATGAGTTCTACGAGCAGTACTTC
D gene: TRBD2
J gene: TRBJ2-7
V gene: TRBV27
CDR3 length: 15
clone size: NA

CDR3 protein: CASSFSYEQYF
CDR3 DNA: TGTGCCAGCAGCTTCTCGTACGAGCAGTACTTC
D gene: NA
J gene: TRBJ2-7
V gene: TRBV5-6
CDR3 length: 11
clone size: NA